The rows below give T cell receptor beta chains drawn from one sample of a study of blood T cell repertoires in COVID-19. The data were produced by immunoSEQ multiplex PCR, yet TCRdb's version contains in-frame clones alone and is incomplete. Of 200,000 to 300,000 clones in the sample, just under 90% were seen once. The sequencing input was peripheral blood. The receptors were gathered from a woman aged 40-49 years with acute or convalescent COVID-19. CDR3s include the opening cysteine and the closing phenylalanine or tryptophan. A D gene is named only where the DNA matches it firmly. Where a row states a size, it is once, few, many or the class of an expanded clone; other rows omit it.

cdr3_length clone_size d_call j_call v_call cdr3_nt cdr3_aa
13 - - TRBJ1-1 TRBV18 TGTGCCAGCTCACCACCGTCGGACACTGAAGCTTTCTTT CASSPPSDTEAFF
17 - - TRBJ2-6 TRBV4-1 TGCGCCAGCAGCCCCCGGACATATCGGGCTGGGGCCAACGTCCTGACTTTC CASSPRTYRAGANVLTF
15 - - TRBJ1-2 TRBV21-1 TGTGCCAGCAGTGTCACCCGGGACAGGGGCTATGGCTACACCTTC CASSVTRDRGYGYTF
14 - TRBD1 TRBJ1-6 TRBV30 TGTGCCTGGAGTCCTGGACAGGATAATTCACCCCTCCACTTT CAWSPGQDNSPLHF
12 - - TRBJ2-3 TRBV5-1 TGCGCCAGCTCTGGAGGCACAGATACGCAGTATTTT CASSGGTDTQYF
15 - - TRBJ1-1 TRBV15 TGTGCCACCAGCAGAGATCGGCAGGTCCCCACTGAAGCTTTCTTT CATSRDRQVPTEAFF
14 once - TRBJ2-1 TRBV5-1 TGCGCCAGCAGACCGAGGGGGACGGGGAATGAGCAGTTCTTC CASRPRGTGNEQFF
13 - - TRBJ1-5 TRBV27 TGTGCCAGCACTTGGGGGCTCAATCAGCCCCAGCATTTT CASTWGLNQPQHF
13 - TRBD1 TRBJ1-5 TRBV19 TGTGCCAGCCGGGACAGTTTTGATCAGCCCCAGCATTTT CASRDSFDQPQHF
19 once TRBD1 TRBJ1-2 TRBV11-2 TGTGCCAGCAGCCCGACAGGGGCCGCCTGGGTAGGAGGGGTATATGGCTACACCTTC CASSPTGAAWVGGVYGYTF
14 - TRBD1 TRBJ1-1 TRBV24-1 TGTGCCACCAGTGACCCTGGGACAGGGGGAAAAGCTTTCTTT CATSDPGTGGKAFF
13 - - TRBJ1-1 TRBV11-1 TGTGCCAGCAGCTTAGAGGAGGGTACCACAGCCTTCTTT CASSLEEGTTAFF
13 - TRBD1 TRBJ1-1 TRBV10-2 TGCGCCAGCCAACAGGGGGTAGACACTGAAGCTTTCTTT CASQQGVDTEAFF
14 - TRBD1 TRBJ1-2 TRBV6-6 TGTGCCAGCAGTTACGAGGGGGCAGACTATGGCTACACCTTC CASSYEGADYGYTF
15 - - TRBJ2-3 TRBV5-1 TGCGCCAGCAGCCCGGGGCGGGGATTCACAGATACGCAGTATTTT CASSPGRGFTDTQYF
15 - - TRBJ1-2 TRBV11-2 TGTGCCAGCAGCTTAGATCTAGGAGGCTTCTATGGCTACACCTTC CASSLDLGGFYGYTF
15 - - TRBJ1-3 TRBV5-4 TGTGCCAGCAGCCGACAAGACAGCTCTGGAAACACCATATATTTT CASSRQDSSGNTIYF
15 - TRBD2 TRBJ2-5 TRBV27 TGTGCCAGCAGTTTTACTAGCGGGGGAAGAGAGACCCAGTACTTC CASSFTSGGRETQYF
16 once TRBD1 TRBJ1-4 TRBV11-2 TGTGCCAGCAGCTCATTACAGGGGGCGCTTGCCGAAAAACTGTTTTTT CASSSLQGALAEKLFF
14 - - TRBJ1-1 TRBV21-1 TGTGCCAGCAGCATAAACAGGGCGAACACTGAAGCTTTCTTT CASSINRANTEAFF
16 - - TRBJ1-1 TRBV5-1 TGCGCCAGCAGCTTGGCCCAGGGCACCCTGAACACTGAAGCTTTCTTT CASSLAQGTLNTEAFF
14 - - TRBJ1-1 TRBV5-1 TGCGCCAGCAGCTTGGGACAGTACCACACTGAAGCTTTCTTT CASSLGQYHTEAFF
16 - - TRBJ1-2 TRBV11-2 TGTGCCAGCAGCCGTTGGAGGGCAGGGACTACCTATGGCTACACCTTC CASSRWRAGTTYGYTF
12 - - TRBJ1-2 TRBV5-1 TGCGCCAGCAGCTTGGAGTCGAGGCACTACACCTTC CASSLESRHYTF
17 - TRBD2 TRBJ2-5 TRBV7-2 TGTGCCAGCAGCTTAGCGCTCGGTAGCGGGGGAAAAGAGACCCAGTACTTC CASSLALGSGGKETQYF
16 - TRBD1 TRBJ1-1 TRBV7-9 TGTGCCAGCAGCGCACCCTCCCAGGGGGGCGGTACTGAAGCTTTCTTT CASSAPSQGGGTEAFF
15 - TRBD1 TRBJ2-3 TRBV19 TGTGCCAGTAGTATACGACAGGGGGCATTAGATACGCAGTATTTT CASSIRQGALDTQYF
14 - TRBD1 TRBJ1-6 TRBV19 TGTGCCAGTAGCATCGGGACAGAACTGTCACCCCTCCACTTT CASSIGTELSPLHF
14 - - TRBJ1-1 TRBV10-1 TGCGCCAGCAGTGAGCGGAGGGGTAACACTGAAGCTTTCTTT CASSERRGNTEAFF
13 - - TRBJ1-1 TRBV3-1/TRBV3-2 TGTGCCAGCAGCCCCCCGGGAGTCACTGAAGCTTTCTTT CASSPPGVTEAFF
17 - - TRBJ2-6 TRBV12-5 TGTGCTAGTGGTTTGCCAGGACGCAGGGGAGGGGCCAACGTCCTGACTTTC CASGLPGRRGGANVLTF
17 - TRBD1 TRBJ1-4 TRBV12-5 TGTGCTAGTGGTTTGGACTGGGGACAGGGGGACAGGGAAAAACTGTTTTTT CASGLDWGQGDREKLFF
15 - TRBD2 TRBJ2-1 TRBV9 TGTGCCAGCAGCCCGAGGAGCGGGGGGGCCGGTGAGCAGTTCTTC CASSPRSGGAGEQFF
15 once - TRBJ1-1 TRBV3-1/TRBV3-2 TGTGCCAGCAGCCAGGGCGACAGGTCGTACACTGAAGCTTTCTTT CASSQGDRSYTEAFF
14 - - TRBJ2-1 TRBV5-1 TGCGCCAGCAGCTTGACGGGAACCTACAATGAGCAGTTCTTC CASSLTGTYNEQFF
17 - TRBD2 TRBJ2-1 TRBV7-8 TGTGCCAGCAGCACTAGCGGGGGAACCCCTACCTACAATGAGCAGTTCTTC CASSTSGGTPTYNEQFF
14 - TRBD1 TRBJ1-6 TRBV6-5 TGTGCCAGCAGTTCCCGGGATGCAGGGGGACCCCTCCACTTT CASSSRDAGGPLHF
16 - TRBD1 TRBJ2-1 TRBV9 TGTGCCAGCAGCGCAACCGGGACAGGGTGGTATGTTGAGCAGTTCTTC CASSATGTGWYVEQFF
16 - TRBD2 TRBJ2-3 TRBV4-1 TGCGCCACCTCCTTGTTGGCGGGAGCTAGCACAGATACGCAGTATTTT CATSLLAGASTDTQYF
17 few TRBD2 TRBJ2-2 TRBV11-2 TGTGCCAGCAGCTTACTAGCGGGGGGGCCCGTTACCGGGGAGCTGTTTTTT CASSLLAGGPVTGELFF
16 - - TRBJ1-2 TRBV15 TGTGCCACCAGCAGAGATCTCGGCAGGGCGACGAATGGCTACACCTTC CATSRDLGRATNGYTF
15 - - TRBJ1-2 TRBV16 TGTGCCAGCAGCCCGACCCTTCCCGGAGGGGATGGCTACACCTTC CASSPTLPGGDGYTF
16 once - TRBJ1-2 TRBV9 TGTGCCAGCAGCCCCGCGGCGGCCCCTTCAAATTATGGCTACACCTTC CASSPAAAPSNYGYTF
13 - TRBD2 TRBJ2-5 TRBV28 TGTGCCAGCATCGAAGGGAGGGAAGAGACCCAGTACTTC CASIEGREETQYF
15 - - TRBJ1-1 TRBV11-2 TGTGCCAGCAGACCAGACAGAACTATGAACACTGAAGCTTTCTTT CASRPDRTMNTEAFF
15 - - TRBJ1-1 TRBV11-2 TGTGCCAGCAGCGTCCGGACAGATCTGAACACTGAAGCTTTCTTT CASSVRTDLNTEAFF
15 - - TRBJ1-3 TRBV5-1 TGCGCCAGCAGTGACGGCCGGGTAACTGGAAACACCATATATTTT CASSDGRVTGNTIYF
14 - - TRBJ1-2 TRBV6-2/TRBV6-3 TGTGCCAGCAGTTACTCTAGGGGCCAGGCCGGCTACACCTTC CASSYSRGQAGYTF
23 - TRBD1 TRBJ1-1 TRBV29-1 TGCAGCGTTTCCTTCAGCCGCCCGATCGCGCCCCGACAGGGATTATTGGGAAACACTGAAGCTTTCTTT CSVSFSRPIAPRQGLLGNTEAFF
16 - TRBD1 TRBJ1-1 TRBV19 TGTGCCAGTAGTAGCCGACAGGGGGCGGCGAACACTGAAGCTTTCTTT CASSSRQGAANTEAFF